A selection of T cell receptor beta chains follows, all from one sample in a study of cytomegalovirus exposure and HLA in healthy donors. Profiling relied on immunoSEQ multiplex PCR, and the TCRdb table lists in-frame clones only, not all of them. The sample lists 150,000 to 200,000 clones; approximately 84% were seen once. Sequenced input: PBMCs. These receptor sequences come from a female donor in good health and CMV-seronegative. Both conserved end residues are part of each CDR3. D genes are given only for firm matches. Some rows have no size entry. The others give once, few or many, or a class for an expanded clone.

size | J | V | length | D | CDR3 | DNA
NA | TRBJ1-5 | TRBV5-1 | 14 | NA | CASSPSGGSKPQHF | TGCGCCAGCAGCCCGAGCGGGGGTAGCAAGCCCCAGCATTTT
NA | TRBJ1-5 | TRBV19 | 15 | NA | CASSRSGGTNQPQHF | TGTGCCAGTAGTCGGTCGGGGGGAACAAATCAGCCCCAGCATTTT
NA | TRBJ1-2 | TRBV2 | 13 | TRBD1 | CASRGTGLYGYTF | TGTGCCAGCAGGGGGACAGGACTTTATGGCTACACCTTC
NA | TRBJ2-7 | TRBV6-1 | 13 | NA | CASSATGTYEQYF | TGTGCCAGCAGTGCCACAGGGACCTACGAGCAGTACTTC
NA | TRBJ2-1 | TRBV9 | 17 | TRBD2 | CASTLAGGPFSTVEQFF | TGTGCCAGCACATTAGCGGGGGGGCCCTTTTCAACCGTTGAGCAGTTCTTC
NA | TRBJ2-3 | TRBV5-8 | 14 | TRBD1 | CASSLGTGQDTQYF | TGTGCCAGCAGCTTGGGGACAGGGCAAGATACGCAGTATTTT
NA | TRBJ2-7 | TRBV5-4 | 14 | TRBD2 | CASSSTSGAYEQYF | TGTGCCAGCAGCTCGACTAGCGGGGCCTACGAGCAGTACTTC
few | TRBJ2-7 | TRBV7-6 | 14 | TRBD1 | CASSLGQGTFEQYF | TGTGCCAGCAGCCTAGGACAGGGCACGTTCGAGCAGTACTTC
NA | TRBJ1-1 | TRBV7-9 | 12 | NA | CSSSSVGFEAFF | TGTTCCAGCAGCTCTGTCGGTTTTGAAGCTTTCTTT
NA | TRBJ2-2 | TRBV9 | 15 | NA | CASSAQGTNTGELFF | TGTGCCAGCAGCGCCCAGGGCACGAACACCGGGGAGCTGTTTTTT
NA | TRBJ2-7 | TRBV5-6 | 13 | NA | CASSLAGKYEQYF | TGTGCCAGCAGCTTGGCCGGGAAATACGAGCAGTACTTC
NA | TRBJ1-2 | TRBV5-4 | 12 | NA | CASSRDSFGYTF | TGTGCCAGCAGCCGAGACTCCTTCGGCTACACCTTC